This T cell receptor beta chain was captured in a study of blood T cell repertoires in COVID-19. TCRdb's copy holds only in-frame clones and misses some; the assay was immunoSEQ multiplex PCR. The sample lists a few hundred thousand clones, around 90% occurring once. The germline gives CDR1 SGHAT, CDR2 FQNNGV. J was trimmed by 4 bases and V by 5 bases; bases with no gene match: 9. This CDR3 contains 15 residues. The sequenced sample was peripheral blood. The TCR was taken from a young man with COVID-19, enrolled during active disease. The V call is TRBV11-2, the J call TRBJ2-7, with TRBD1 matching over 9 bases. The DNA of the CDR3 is TGTGCCAGCAGCGGAAGGGGACAGGGCCAGTACGAGCAGTACTTC. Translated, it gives CASSGRGQGQYEQYF.